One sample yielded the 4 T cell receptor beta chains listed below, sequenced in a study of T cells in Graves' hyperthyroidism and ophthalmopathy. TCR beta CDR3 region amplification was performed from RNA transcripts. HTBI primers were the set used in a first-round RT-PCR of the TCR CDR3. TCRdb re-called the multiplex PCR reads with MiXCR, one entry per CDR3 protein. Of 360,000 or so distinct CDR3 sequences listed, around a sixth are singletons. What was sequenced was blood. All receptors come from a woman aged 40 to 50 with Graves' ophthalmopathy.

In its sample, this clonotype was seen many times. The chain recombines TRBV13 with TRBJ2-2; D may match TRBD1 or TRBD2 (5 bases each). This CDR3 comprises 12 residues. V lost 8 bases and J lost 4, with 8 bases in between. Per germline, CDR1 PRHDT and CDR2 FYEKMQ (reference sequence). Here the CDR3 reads CASVGVTGELFF. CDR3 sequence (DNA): TGTGCCAGCGTGGGGGTCACCGGGGAGCTGTTTTTT. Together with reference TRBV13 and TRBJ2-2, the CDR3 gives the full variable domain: AAGVIQSPRHLIKEKRETATLKCYPIPRHDTVYWYQQGPGQDPQFLISFYEKMQSDKGSIPDRFSAQQFSDYHSELNMSSLELGDSALYFCASVGVTGELFFGEGSRLTVL.

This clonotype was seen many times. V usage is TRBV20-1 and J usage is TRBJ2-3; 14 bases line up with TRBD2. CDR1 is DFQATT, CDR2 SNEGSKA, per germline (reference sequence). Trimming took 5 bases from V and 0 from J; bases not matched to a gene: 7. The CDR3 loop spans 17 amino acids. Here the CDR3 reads CSARTSGGTRSTDTQYF. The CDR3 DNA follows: TGCAGTGCTCGGACTAGCGGGGGGACCCGTAGCACAGATACGCAGTATTTT.

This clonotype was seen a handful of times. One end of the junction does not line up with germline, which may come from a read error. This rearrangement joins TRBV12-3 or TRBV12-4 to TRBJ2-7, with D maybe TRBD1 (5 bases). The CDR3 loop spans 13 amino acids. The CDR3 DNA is TGTGCCAGCAGACGTGACAGTTCCTACGAGCAGTGCTTC. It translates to CASRRDSSYEQCF.

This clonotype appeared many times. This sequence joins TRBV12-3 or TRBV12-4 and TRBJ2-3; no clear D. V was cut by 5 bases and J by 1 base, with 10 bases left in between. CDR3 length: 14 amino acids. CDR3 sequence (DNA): TGTGCCAGCAGTCCCCTCGACCGCACAGATACGCAGTATTTT. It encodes CASSPLDRTDTQYF.